The clone carrying this TCR beta chain has a handful of counts. V gave up 6 bases and J gave up 2 bases, with 8 bases separating them. This CDR3 has 14 residues. CDR1 and CDR2 (germline): LNHNV, YYDKDF (reference sequence). TCRdb reanalysed the RT-PCR reads using MiXCR and keeps one entry per CDR3 protein. This table has 550,000 to 750,000 distinct CDR3 sequences, 14% appearing once. The V gene is TRBV15, the J gene TRBJ2-6; D call uncertain. The sample taken for sequencing was memory CD4+ T cells from blood. The sequence was obtained from a female donor in good health, serving as a healthy control. The CDR3 DNA is TGTGCCACCAGTGTCGGCACTGGGGCCAACGTCCTGACTTTC. It codes for CATSVGTGANVLTF.